The T cell receptor beta chain under discussion was sequenced for a study of CD8+ T cells in alopecia areata (dated by TCRdb to 2016 to 2019). Broadly, across the study: Treated patients were enrolled in an open-label pilot trial of oral tofacitinib, 5 to 10 mg twice daily, for moderate-to-severe alopecia areata. TCRbeta CDR3 regions were amplified by immunoSEQ multiplex PCR using 35 Vbeta forward and 13 Jbeta reverse primers. In both human patients and the C3H/HeJ mouse model, the study applied high-throughput TCRbeta sequencing to look at T cell clonal expansion in alopecia areata. In humans, TCRbeta sequencing was performed on scalp tissue and on sorted CD4+ and CD8+ peripheral blood T cells from healthy controls and from patients with patchy or totalis/universalis alopecia areata. Patients stayed on tofacitinib for 6 to 18 months and then had 6 months of follow-up off drug so that delayed response and recurrence could be assessed. RNA was extracted with the PAXgene miRNA kit for fixed scalp, the miRNeasy kit for PBMCs, and the RNeasy kit for mouse skin. Scalp clonality was compared among normal scalp (n=4), patchy alopecia areata scalp (n=8), and alopecia totalis/universalis scalp (n=8). Biopsies were taken from tofacitinib-treated patients at baseline and at 4 and 24 weeks of treatment, and a later scalp biopsy was taken in several of the tofacitinib-treated patients. Study-wide conclusions, independent of this receptor: Higher clonality and more expanded CD8+ clones were observed in lesional scalp than in normal scalp, particularly in alopecia totalis/universalis, a finding suggestive of antigenic drive. Resident alphabeta T cells in normal human skin are also sequenced, complicating scalp TCR repertoire analysis, unlike mouse skin dominated by gammadelta T cells. TCR sequences shared between patients were less clear than in mice, possibly partly because of HLA diversity in the patient population.

Including cysteine and phenylalanine, the CDR3 has 14 amino acids. Only CDR3 DNA is held: 42 bases, read in frame from base 1. V ends up 1 base short and J 3 bases short, with an unmatched junction base count of 3. Per the germline V gene, SQVTM is the CDR1 and ANQGSEA is the CDR2. Explained via the paper, the time point label denotes: baseline before oral tofacitinib. Peripheral blood and lesional scalp punch biopsies were obtained from patients with alopecia areata. PBMCs were separated by density centrifugation and stained for CD3, CD4 and CD8, after which CD4+ and CD8+ T cells were sorted on a FACSAria. With respect to this clone: The specificity of this receptor is unknown. No base quality values were provided; no much bigger clone lies one nucleotide off.

The method behind the library was the immunoSEQ multiplex PCR assay. To provide template for TCR sequencing, every sample had RNA extracted and reverse transcribed into cDNA. SuperScript III was used to make first-strand cDNA, primed with a 2:1 mix of oligo-dT and random hexamers. A synthetic immune receptor repertoire was used to measure amplification bias, and any remaining bias was corrected computationally. The original pipeline was this. After raw reads were preprocessed to remove errors, the CDR3 was defined following IMGT conventions as running from the conserved cysteine to phenylalanine. Clonality was calculated as 1 minus Shannon entropy normalized by log2 of the number of productive unique TCRs. Scalp TCRbeta sequences were cross-referenced with sorted blood CD4 and CD8 repertoires so that the CD4 or CD8 identity of scalp clones could be inferred. Imported from immuneACCESS, the table was reduced by TCRdb to in-frame sequences with V and J called. These copies leave out some clones; in studies compared against another copy, an unresolved V gene accounts for under half, and the cause of the remainder is not known. The V and J calls and clone size are taken from that table; D and trimming were inferred from the DNA. The sample includes about 180,000 clones, with 59% observed a single time. Roughly 15% of the sample is held by the ten biggest clonotypes.

Sample: CD4+ T cells sorted from blood, taken at week 0. The sequence joins TRBV29-1 to TRBJ2-3; TRBD1 fits 8 bases in the junction. The receptor was derived from a human donor with alopecia areata. The DNA is as follows: TGCAGCGTTGAAGGACAGGGGACTACAGATACGCAGTATTTT. It specifies CSVEGQGTTDTQYF.